This TCR beta chain comes out of a study of identical twins. Study results and caveats: A cross-sectional statistical analysis, not follow-up of the same donors, supported the conclusions. With monozygotic twins, out-of-frame TCR alpha sharing exceeded what models estimated.

Germline loops: CDR1 ENHRY, CDR2 SYGVKD. This CDR3 contains 13 residues. V was trimmed by 0 bases and J by 3 bases, leaving 6 bases between them. TCRdb reanalysed the 5' RACE reads using MiXCR and keeps one entry per CDR3 protein. The sample holds 640,000 or so distinct CDR3 sequences, approximately 6.1% seen once. This clonotype has only a few counts. No antigen is known for it. The chain couples TRBV10-3 to TRBJ2-7; D may be TRBD2 (6 bases). Sequenced sample: naive T cells sorted from blood. This clonotype originated in a man between 18 and 29 years old in good health. The CDR3 loop reads CAISESEGYEQYV. The CDR3 DNA reads TGTGCCATCAGTGAGTCGGAGGGCTACGAGCAGTACGTC.